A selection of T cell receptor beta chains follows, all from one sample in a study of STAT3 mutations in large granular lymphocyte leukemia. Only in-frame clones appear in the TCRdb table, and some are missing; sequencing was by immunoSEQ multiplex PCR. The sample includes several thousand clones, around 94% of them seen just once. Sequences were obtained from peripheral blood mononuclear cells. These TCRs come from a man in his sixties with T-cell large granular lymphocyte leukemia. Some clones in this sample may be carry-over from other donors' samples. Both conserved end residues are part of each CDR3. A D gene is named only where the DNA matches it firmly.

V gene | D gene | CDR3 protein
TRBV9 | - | CASSSWDNSGNTIYF
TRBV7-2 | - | CASSLLSEKLFF
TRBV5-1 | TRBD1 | CASSGTGPFLYSTDTQYF
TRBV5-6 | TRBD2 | CASSPGVAGVHGELFF
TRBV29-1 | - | CSEGEGYGYTF
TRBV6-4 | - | CASSEGAGGDTQYF
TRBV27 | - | CASSLTGEYGYTF
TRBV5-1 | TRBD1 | CASSSGTQGDTEAFF
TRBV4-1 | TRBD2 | CASSLTASGLKETQYF
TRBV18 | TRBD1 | CASSRTGNTGELFF
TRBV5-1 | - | CASSRGGRPDSGNTIYF
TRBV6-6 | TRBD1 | CASSLSRQGVRTEAFF
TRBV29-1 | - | CSVEWFNFKSQETQYF
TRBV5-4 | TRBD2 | CASSLVASGTDTQYF
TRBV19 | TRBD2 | CASNLAGVGGQYF
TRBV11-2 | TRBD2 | CASSLPAGGTDTQYF
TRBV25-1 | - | CASSELFSGTGELFF
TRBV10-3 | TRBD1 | CAIQGQPNTEAFF
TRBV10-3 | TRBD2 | CAISESGAGGGTDTQYF
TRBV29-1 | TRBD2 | CSVEDGRVTEQFF
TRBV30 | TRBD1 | CAWIGQGTGLNEKLFF
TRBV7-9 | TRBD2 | CASSQALAGGETQYF
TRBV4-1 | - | CASSPGLNQPQHF
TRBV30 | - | CAWRGGTTEAFF
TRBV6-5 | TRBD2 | CASSYSTSGSYEQYF
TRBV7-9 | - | CASSLAERVGYTF
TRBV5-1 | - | CASSLADPNYGYTF
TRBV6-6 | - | CASKTVYKDEQYF
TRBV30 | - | CAWGHPNTQYF
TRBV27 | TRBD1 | CASSFHTGDQPQHF
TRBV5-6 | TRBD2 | CASSLREGSTDTQYF
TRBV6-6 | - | CASSRDFRVVEQYF
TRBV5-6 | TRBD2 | CASTSGSFQETQYF
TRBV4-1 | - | CASSQDLARDGYTF
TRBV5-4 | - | CASSLAGGSYEKLFF
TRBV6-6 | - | CASSSRTANTGELFF
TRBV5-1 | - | CASSLGSGRANVLTF
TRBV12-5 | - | CASGSDGTYLAEQYF
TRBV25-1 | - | CASSFWADTQYF
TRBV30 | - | CAWSVPGGAGYGYTF
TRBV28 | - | CATYQQGSNQPQHF
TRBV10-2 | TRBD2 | CASSATGGYEQYF
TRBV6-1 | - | CASSETGYEQYF
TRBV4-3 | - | CASSQDLIAGTSSYNEQFF
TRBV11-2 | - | CASSLGTGGQDSYEQYF
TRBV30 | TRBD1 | CAQEQGAGYGYTF
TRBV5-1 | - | CASSLDNEQFF
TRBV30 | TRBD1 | CAWTKDRSGYEQYF
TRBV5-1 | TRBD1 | CASSLFGQGSGYTF
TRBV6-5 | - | CASLAPRNTEAFF